The 22 T cell receptor beta chains below all came from one sample that was sequenced in a study of Tregs in tolerant kidney transplant recipients. The table came from immunoSEQ multiplex PCR; TCRdb's copy has only in-frame clones and leaves some out. Its table records some 2,400 clones. The nonmyeloablative bone marrow transplants came from related graft donors, with transient mixed chimerism. Source: CD8+ T cells from blood (PBMCs), taken 6 months after the transplant. The source is a human patient who received a combined kidney and bone marrow transplant. Some T cells may have come from the graft donor.

A remark on this clone: The read finishes 3 residues shy of the CDR3 end, and the germline J gene is used to complete it. The genes are TRBV28 and TRBJ2-3; 8 nucleotides match TRBD1. This CDR3 region has 17 residues. The germline CDR1 and CDR2 sequences are MDHEN and SYDVKM. Trimming removed 4 bases from V and 0 bases from J; junction bases left unmatched: 9. The DNA read from the CDR3 is TGTGCCAGCAGTTCATCCTGGGACAGGACTAGCACAGATACG. Amino acid sequence: CASSSSWDRTSTDT. The complete CDR3 sequence is CASSSSWDRTSTDTQYF.

This clone is called large based on its frequency. The read terminates 3 residues ahead of where the CDR3 ends, so the germline J gene completes it. The V call is TRBV30, the J call TRBJ2-1; 11 bases fit TRBD1. This CDR3 has 17 residues. Germline CDR1 GTSNPN, CDR2 SVGIG (reference sequence). The V segment lost 0 bases and the J segment 8 bases; nucleotides outside the gene matches: 12. The DNA read from the CDR3 is TGTGCCTGGAGTGTACAGGTGGGGGACAGGGGGGGCGATGAG. Its translation: CAWSVQVGDRGGDE. The complete CDR3 reads CAWSVQVGDRGGDEQFF.

As concerns this clone: The missing CDR3 end, 3 residues past where the read stops, is filled in from the germline J gene. V usage is TRBV4-2 and J usage is TRBJ1-1; D perhaps matches TRBD1 (5 bases). The ends were cut back, 4 bases at V and 4 bases at J, with 19 bases in the middle. The germline V gene encodes CDR1 LGHNA and CDR2 YNFKEQ. The CDR3 contains 16 residues. The CDR3 protein is CASSPRKGRGSTEAFF. The part of the CDR3 DNA that was read is TGTGCCAGCAGCCCGCGAAAAGGTCGGGGGAGCACTGAA.

Turning to this clone: The read terminates 3 residues before the CDR3 end, so the remaining end is supplied by the germline J gene. The rearrangement uses TRBV5-1 and TRBJ2-3, with 7 bases aligning to TRBD1. Germline lookup yields CDR1 SGHRS and CDR2 YFSETQ. J lost 6 bases, V lost 2 bases, and 9 bases had no gene match. This CDR3 spans 15 amino acids. CDR3 sequence: CASSFGTERGDTQYF. The sequenced part of the CDR3 DNA is TGCGCCAGCAGCTTCGGGACAGAGAGGGGTGATACG.

By frequency, this clone is large. Read coverage stops 3 residues before the CDR3 terminus; the germline J gene supplies the remainder. V and J are TRBV30 and TRBJ1-3; TRBD1 is a possible D gene (5 bases). The CDR3 spans 13 residues. The V and J ends lost 7 bases and 3 bases respectively, with 13 bases between them. CDR1 GTSNPN and CDR2 SVGIG come from the germline V gene (reference sequence). The CDR3 DNA, read in part, is TGTGCCTCGACAGTTACTATTGGAAACACC. Its protein is CASTVTIGNT. The entire CDR3 protein reads CASTVTIGNTIYF.

In the case of this clone: The sequenced fragment ends 3 residues before the CDR3 boundary, so the rest is inferred from the germline J gene. This chain connects TRBV2 to TRBJ1-1; no clear D. CDR1 SNHLY and CDR2 FYNNEI come from the germline V gene. V was clipped by 6 bases and J by 4 bases, with 12 bases between them. The CDR3 has 13 amino acids. CDR3 DNA, as far as it was read: TGTGCCAGCAGAAACCCCCTAGGCACTGAA. It translates to CASRNPLGTE. The entire CDR3 reads CASRNPLGTEAFF.

On this clone itself: The CDR3 end lies 3 residues beyond the end of the read and is filled in from the germline J gene. The chain is built from TRBV10-2 and TRBJ2-7, with D possibly matching TRBD1 (5 bases). V was pared by 5 bases and J by 3 bases, with 11 bases between. CDR1 is WSHSY and CDR2 is SAAADI in the germline V gene. This CDR3 has 13 amino acids. The CDR3 is CASSLSQGYEQYF. CDR3 DNA (partial): TGCGCCAGCAGTCTGAGCCAGGGCTACGAG.

Comment on this clone: The read terminates 3 residues ahead of where the CDR3 ends, so the germline J gene completes it. The chain carries TRBV14 and TRBJ2-7, with D perhaps matching TRBD1 (5 bases). Per the germline V gene, CDR1 is SGHDN and CDR2 is FVKESK. The CDR3 extends over 13 amino acids. Between the trimmed V and J ends, which lost 4 bases and 3 bases, there was a span of 10 bases. CDR3 loop: CASSPSDSYEQYF. The CDR3 DNA, read in part, is TGTGCCAGCAGCCCCTCCGACAGCTACGAG.

As for this clone: From the germline J gene comes the end of the CDR3, since the read stops 3 residues before it. This chain links TRBV20-1 with TRBJ2-3; TRBD2 aligns across 14 bases. The length of the CDR3 is 17 residues. V shed 5 bases and J 4 bases; nucleotides not matched to a gene: 11. Germline V gene data show CDR1 as DFQATT and CDR2 as SNEGSKA (reference sequence). The CDR3: CSASLKGLAGGSDTQYF. The CDR3 DNA, read in part, is TGCAGTGCTTCCCTCAAAGGACTAGCGGGAGGCTCAGATACG.

On this clone: The DNA ends 3 residues before the CDR3 does, and the rest of the CDR3 is filled in from the germline J gene. The chain couples TRBV20-1 to TRBJ2-7, with D tentatively TRBD1 (6 bases). The germline V gene has CDR1 DFQATT and CDR2 SNEGSKA (reference sequence). Between the trimmed V and J ends, which lost 0 bases and 0 bases, there was a span of 12 bases. The CDR3 length is 15 residues. The CDR3 here is CSARDLRDTSYEQYF. The CDR3 DNA, read in part, is TGCAGTGCTAGAGACCTCAGGGACACCTCCTACGAG.

Comment on this clone: The CDR3 is cut off 3 residues early in the read; its end comes from the germline J gene. The chain uses TRBV28 and TRBJ1-4; 10 positions agree with TRBD1. Germline CDR1 reads MDHEN; CDR2 reads SYDVKM. The CDR3 covers 16 residues. Unmatched junction bases numbered 7, after V lost 5 bases and J lost 4 bases. The DNA read from the CDR3 is TGTGCCAGCAGTCCCACCGGGACAGGGGTTAATGAAAAA. Protein product: CASSPTGTGVNEK. The entire CDR3 is CASSPTGTGVNEKLFF.

About this clone: Coverage ceases 3 residues before the CDR3 finishes, and the germline J gene fills in the end. V and J are TRBV10-2 and TRBJ2-1; TRBD2 aligns across 10 bases. Germline V lookup: CDR1 WSHSY, CDR2 SAAADI. The V and J ends lost 2 bases and 1 base, in that order; junction bases with no gene match: 5. This CDR3 has 17 residues. The CDR3 sequence is CASSEVASGSSYNEQFF. The part of the CDR3 DNA that was read is TGCGCCAGCAGTGAGGTGGCTAGCGGGAGTTCCTACAATGAG.

With respect to this clone: The observed sequence ends 3 residues before the CDR3 terminus, with the missing tail filled in from the germline J gene. The chain links TRBV20-1 to TRBJ2-7; D is perhaps TRBD2 (5 bases). Germline CDR1 DFQATT, CDR2 SNEGSKA (reference sequence). Trimming left V 0 bases short and J 2 bases short, with 14 bases between. There are 15 residues in the CDR3. CDR3 protein: CSARDRSGYTYEQYF. CDR3 DNA, as far as it was read: TGCAGTGCTAGAGATCGAAGCGGTTACACCTACGAG.

By frequency, this clone is large (0.1 to 1%). The CDR3 goes on 3 residues after the read ends, and that part is filled in from the germline J gene. The rearrangement links TRBV7-3 to TRBJ2-5, with D maybe TRBD1 (6 bases). Trimming cost V 5 bases and J 4 bases, with 14 bases left between them. The CDR3 is 14 amino acids. In germline, CDR1 is SGHTA, CDR2 FQGTGA. The part of the CDR3 DNA that was read is TGTGCCAGCAGCCCGATGGGGGCCGGAGAGACC. Translation gives CASSPMGAGET. The full-length CDR3 reads as CASSPMGAGETQYF.

As concerns this clone: The read terminates 3 residues ahead of where the CDR3 ends, so the germline J gene completes it. This chain connects TRBV27 to TRBJ1-2, with 7 positions matching TRBD1. The CDR3 covers 15 residues. Germline V gene sequence: CDR1 MNHEY, CDR2 SMNVEV (reference sequence). After removal of 0 bases from V and 6 bases from J, the junction contained 7 bases not matched to a gene. The part of the CDR3 DNA that was read is TGTGCCAGCAGTTTATCGTTAGGGGGCGCGGATGGC. This sequence encodes CASSLSLGGADG. Given in full, the CDR3 is CASSLSLGGADGYTF.

In regard to this clone: The read stops 3 residues short of the end of the CDR3; the missing end is completed from the germline J gene. This sequence joins TRBV25-1 and TRBJ2-3; 9 nucleotides align to TRBD2. The ends lost 6 bases at V and 1 base at J; junction bases unmatched: 2. Germline CDR1 MGHDK, CDR2 SYGVNS. There are 14 residues in the CDR3. The sequenced CDR3 bases are TGTGCCAGCAGGACTAGCGGACGCACAGATACG. Protein product: CASRTSGRTDT. The full CDR3 protein is CASRTSGRTDTQYF.

For this clone: The CDR3 goes on 3 residues after the read ends, and that part is filled in from the germline J gene. This chain uses TRBV7-9 with TRBJ2-7; D may be TRBD1 (6 bases). Germline CDR1 reads SEHNR; CDR2 reads FQNEAQ (reference sequence). Trimming removed 6 bases at V and 3 bases at J, with 15 bases between. The CDR3 runs 14 residues. Here the CDR3 reads CASRNREGGYEQYF. CDR3 bases read: TGTGCCAGCAGAAACAGGGAAGGGGGCTACGAG.

CDR3 DNA, as far as it was read: TGTGCCAGCAGTGGGGGGAATTACGAG. Its translation: CASSGGNYE. The entire CDR3 reads CASSGGNYEQYF. The rearrangement uses TRBV7-9 and TRBJ2-7; D might be TRBD2 (6 bases). With the read ending 3 residues before the CDR3 end, the germline J gene is used to fill in that end. Trimming cost V 6 bases and J 4 bases, with 10 bases left between them. Germline CDR1 is SEHNR and CDR2 is FQNEAQ (reference sequence). The CDR3 is made up of 12 amino acids.

As regards this clone: The read terminates 3 residues ahead of where the CDR3 ends, so the germline J gene completes it. The rearrangement joins TRBV19 to TRBJ1-5; D gene unclear. The length of the CDR3 is 13 residues. CDR1 and CDR2 (germline): LNHDA, SQIVND (reference sequence). V lost 6 bases to trimming and J lost 4 bases, with 10 bases between them. The CDR3: CASRAGLNQPQHF. Partial CDR3 DNA: TGTGCCAGTAGGGCAGGTTTGAATCAGCCC.

Details on this clone: The DNA ends 3 residues before the CDR3 does, and the rest of the CDR3 is filled in from the germline J gene. The chain recombines TRBV19 with TRBJ2-7; D is possibly TRBD2 (6 bases). The germline V and J ends were trimmed by 9 bases and 2 bases, with 17 bases remaining between them. The CDR3 length is 14 residues. The V gene's germline CDR1 is LNHDA and CDR2 SQIVND (reference sequence). Incomplete CDR3 DNA: TGTGCCAGCTCGGGGGACTTTTCCACCTACGAG. Protein: CASSGDFSTYE. The entire CDR3 protein is CASSGDFSTYEQYF. Full variable domain (missing parts from reference TRBV19 and TRBJ2-7): DGGITQSPKYLFRKEGQNVTLSCEQNLNHDAMYWYRQDPGQGLRLIYYSQIVNDFQKGDIAEGYSVSREKKESFPLTVTSAQKNPTAFYLCASSGDFSTYEQYFGPGTRLTVT.

As regards this clone: The CDR3 is cut off 3 residues early in the read; its end comes from the germline J gene. The gene calls are TRBV28 and TRBJ1-4; perhaps TRBD1 as D (6 bases). Trimming removed 6 bases at V and 5 bases at J, with 13 bases between. Germline V lookup: CDR1 MDHEN, CDR2 SYDVKM. CDR3 size: 14 residues. CDR3 sequence reads: CASSSDRNNEKLFF. The sequenced part of the CDR3 DNA is TGTGCCAGCAGCTCGGACAGAAACAATGAAAAA.

Remarks on this clone: The read terminates 3 residues before the CDR3 end, so the remaining end is supplied by the germline J gene. J is TRBJ1-5 and V is TRBV5-5; D might be TRBD1 (5 bases). Germline assignment: CDR1 SGHKS and CDR2 YYEKEE (reference sequence). V lost 0 bases to trimming and J lost 6 bases, with 10 bases between them. This CDR3 region has 14 residues. CDR3 residues: CASSLAVGVQPQHF. The part of the CDR3 DNA that was read is TGTGCCAGCAGCTTGGCCGTAGGGGTTCAGCCC.